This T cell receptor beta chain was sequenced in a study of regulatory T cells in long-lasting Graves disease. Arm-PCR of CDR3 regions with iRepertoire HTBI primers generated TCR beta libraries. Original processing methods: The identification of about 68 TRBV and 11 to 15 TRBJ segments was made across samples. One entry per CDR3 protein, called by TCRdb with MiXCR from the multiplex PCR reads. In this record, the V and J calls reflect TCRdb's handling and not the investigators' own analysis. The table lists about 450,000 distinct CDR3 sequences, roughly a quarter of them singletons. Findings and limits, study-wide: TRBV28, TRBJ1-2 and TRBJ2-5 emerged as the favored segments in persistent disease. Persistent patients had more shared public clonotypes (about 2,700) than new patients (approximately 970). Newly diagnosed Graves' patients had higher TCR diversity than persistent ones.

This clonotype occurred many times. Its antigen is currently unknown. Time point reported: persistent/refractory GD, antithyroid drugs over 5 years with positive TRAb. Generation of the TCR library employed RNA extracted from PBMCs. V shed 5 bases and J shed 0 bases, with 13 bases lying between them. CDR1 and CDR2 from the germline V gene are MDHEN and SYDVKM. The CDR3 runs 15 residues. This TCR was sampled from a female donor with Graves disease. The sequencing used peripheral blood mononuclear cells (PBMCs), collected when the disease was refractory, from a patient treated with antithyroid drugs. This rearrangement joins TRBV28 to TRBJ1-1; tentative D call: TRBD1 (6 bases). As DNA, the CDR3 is TGTGCCAGCAGTCCATCGGGGGCTTTGAACACTGAAGCTTTCTTT. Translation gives CASSPSGALNTEAFF.